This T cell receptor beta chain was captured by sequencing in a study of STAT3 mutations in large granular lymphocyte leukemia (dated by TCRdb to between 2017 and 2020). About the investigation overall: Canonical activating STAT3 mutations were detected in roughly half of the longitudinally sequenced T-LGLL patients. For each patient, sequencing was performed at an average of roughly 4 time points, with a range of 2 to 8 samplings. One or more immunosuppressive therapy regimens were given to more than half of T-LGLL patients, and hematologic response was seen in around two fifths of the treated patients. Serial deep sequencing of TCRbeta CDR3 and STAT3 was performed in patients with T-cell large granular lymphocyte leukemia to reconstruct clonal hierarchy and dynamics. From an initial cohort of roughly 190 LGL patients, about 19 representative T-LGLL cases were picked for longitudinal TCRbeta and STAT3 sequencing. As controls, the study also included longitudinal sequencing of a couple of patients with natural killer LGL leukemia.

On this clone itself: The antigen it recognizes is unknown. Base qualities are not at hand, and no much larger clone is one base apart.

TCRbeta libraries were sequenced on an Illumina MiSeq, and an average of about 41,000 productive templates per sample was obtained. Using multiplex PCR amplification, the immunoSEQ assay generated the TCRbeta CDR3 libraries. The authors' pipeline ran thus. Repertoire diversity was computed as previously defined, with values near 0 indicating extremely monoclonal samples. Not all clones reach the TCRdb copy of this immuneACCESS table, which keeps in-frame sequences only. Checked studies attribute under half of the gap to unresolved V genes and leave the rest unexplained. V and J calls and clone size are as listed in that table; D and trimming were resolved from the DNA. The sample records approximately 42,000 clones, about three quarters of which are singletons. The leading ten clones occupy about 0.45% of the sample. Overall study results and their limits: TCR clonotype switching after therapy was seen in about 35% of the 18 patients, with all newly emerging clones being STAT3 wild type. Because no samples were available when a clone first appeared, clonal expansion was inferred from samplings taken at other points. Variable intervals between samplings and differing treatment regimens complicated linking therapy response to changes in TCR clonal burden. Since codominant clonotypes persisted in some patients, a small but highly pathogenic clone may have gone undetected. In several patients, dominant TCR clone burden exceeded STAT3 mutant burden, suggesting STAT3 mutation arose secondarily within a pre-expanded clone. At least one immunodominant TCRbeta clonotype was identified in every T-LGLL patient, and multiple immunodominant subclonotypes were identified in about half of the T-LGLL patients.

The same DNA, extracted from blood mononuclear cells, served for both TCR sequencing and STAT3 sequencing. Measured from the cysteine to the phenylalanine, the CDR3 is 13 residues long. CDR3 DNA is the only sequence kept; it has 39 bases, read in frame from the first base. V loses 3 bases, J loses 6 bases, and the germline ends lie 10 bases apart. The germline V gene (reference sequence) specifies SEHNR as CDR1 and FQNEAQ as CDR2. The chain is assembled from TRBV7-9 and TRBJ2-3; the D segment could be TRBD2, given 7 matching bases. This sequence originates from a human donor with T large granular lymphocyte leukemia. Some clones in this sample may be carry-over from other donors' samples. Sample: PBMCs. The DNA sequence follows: TGTGCCAGCAGCTTGAGGGGGGGGGATACGCAGTATTTT. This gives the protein CASSLRGGDTQYF.